Listed below are T cell receptor beta chains from one sample, sequenced in a study of cytomegalovirus exposure and HLA in healthy donors. Generated by immunoSEQ multiplex PCR, the TCRdb table keeps only in-frame clones and is missing some. The sample holds over 110,000 clones, over 75% seen once. The sequenced sample was PBMCs. These receptor sequences come from a woman aged 50 to 60 in good health and CMV-seropositive. Each CDR3 is given with its conserved first and last residue. The D gene is left open where the match is weak. Part of the rows lack a size; the others show once, few, many or a class for expanded clones.

CDR3	DNA	V	J	size	D
CASSLGSGLSGYTF	TGTGCCAGCAGCTTAGGCTCGGGGTTGTCTGGCTACACCTTC	TRBV7-3	TRBJ1-2	.	.
CASSPRTGYSNQPQHF	TGTGCCAGCAGTCCCCGGACAGGGTATAGCAATCAGCCCCAGCATTTT	TRBV27	TRBJ1-5	.	TRBD1
CASSSRDRGFNEQFF	TGTGCCAGTAGTTCCCGGGACAGGGGATTCAATGAGCAGTTCTTC	TRBV19	TRBJ2-1	.	TRBD1
CSASGGDYGYTF	TGCAGCGCCAGTGGAGGGGACTATGGCTACACCTTC	TRBV29-1	TRBJ1-2	.	.
CASSRYPEQYF	TGTGCCAGCAGCCGTTATCCCGAGCAGTACTTC	TRBV28	TRBJ2-7	.	.
CASSPSGFHQPQHF	TGTGCCAGCAGCCCTTCAGGATTCCATCAGCCCCAGCATTTT	TRBV7-9	TRBJ1-5	.	.
CASSSGHYNSPLHF	TGTGCCAGCAGCTCAGGACATTATAATTCACCCCTCCACTTT	TRBV5-6	TRBJ1-6	.	.
CASSPPLRGNEQYF	TGTGCCAGCAGTCCACCCCTCCGGGGTAACGAGCAGTACTTC	TRBV28	TRBJ2-7	few	.
CASSVAGTGTYEQYF	TGTGCCAGCAGCGTAGCTGGGACAGGGACCTACGAGCAGTACTTC	TRBV9	TRBJ2-7	.	TRBD1
CASREQGLWGYTF	TGTGCCAGCAGGGAACAGGGGCTTTGGGGCTACACCTTC	TRBV5-4	TRBJ1-2	.	TRBD1
CSSSLLSGTTNEKLFF	TGTTCCAGCAGCCTCCTGTCGGGAACAACTAATGAAAAACTGTTTTTT	TRBV7-9	TRBJ1-4	.	.
CASSWTGGVQETQYF	TGTGCCAGCAGCTGGACAGGGGGGGTCCAAGAGACCCAGTACTTC	TRBV5-6	TRBJ2-5	.	TRBD1
CASSEMTGGSNQPQHF	TGTGCCAGCAGTGAGATGACAGGCGGGAGCAATCAGCCCCAGCATTTT	TRBV2	TRBJ1-5	few	.
CSVGGVSSETQYF	TGCAGCGTTGGGGGAGTTTCCTCAGAGACCCAGTACTTC	TRBV29-1	TRBJ2-5	.	.
CASSLLQTYEQYF	TGTGCCAGCAGCTTGCTTCAGACCTACGAGCAGTACTTC	TRBV7-9	TRBJ2-7	.	.
CASSIRLGNAGEKLFF	TGTGCCAGTAGTATTCGCCTCGGGAACGCCGGTGAAAAACTGTTTTTT	TRBV19	TRBJ1-4	.	.
CASSQDSYGLAGGLYNEQFF	TGTGCCAGCAGCCAAGATAGCTACGGACTAGCGGGGGGCCTCTACAATGAGCAGTTCTTC	TRBV4-2	TRBJ2-1	.	TRBD2
CASSWGLAGDTQYF	TGTGCCAGCAGCTGGGGACTAGCAGGAGATACGCAGTATTTT	TRBV5-6	TRBJ2-3	.	TRBD2
CASSDSSGGARDTQYF	TGTGCCAGCAGTGACTCTAGCGGGGGGGCGAGGGATACGCAGTATTTT	TRBV6-4	TRBJ2-3	few	TRBD2
CASSDRGGQPQHF	TGTGCCAGCAGTGACAGGGGGGGGCAGCCCCAGCATTTT	TRBV6-4	TRBJ1-5	.	.
CASSKQGFNEQYF	TGTGCCAGTAGCAAACAGGGATTCAACGAGCAGTACTTC	TRBV19	TRBJ2-7	.	.
CAISESTGAWNSPLHF	TGTGCCATCAGTGAGTCGACAGGAGCATGGAATTCACCCCTCCACTTT	TRBV10-3	TRBJ1-6	.	.
CATSRDQVWDSSYEQYF	TGTGCCACCAGCAGAGATCAGGTCTGGGACAGCTCCTACGAGCAGTACTTC	TRBV15	TRBJ2-7	.	TRBD1